A single sample is the source of the 18 T cell receptor beta chains below, sequenced in a study of blood T cell repertoires in COVID-19. Sequencing was performed with immunoSEQ multiplex PCR; in TCRdb, only in-frame clones are kept and a portion is missing. The table has 350,000 to 400,000 clones, 80% to 90% seen once. Source material: PBMCs or T cells enriched from blood (not recorded which). The source of these receptors is a man aged 18 to 30 who had recovered from COVID-19.

The chain employs TRBV28 and TRBJ2-7; 9 bases are shared with TRBD1. Germline lookup yields CDR1 MDHEN and CDR2 SYDVKM. The ends lost 8 bases at V and 4 bases at J; junction bases unmatched: 6. The CDR3 spans 13 residues. CDR3: CASRDRDLYEQYF. CDR3 nucleotides: TGTGCCAGCCGGGACAGGGACCTTTACGAGCAGTACTTC.

This clone has just a few counts. The V call is TRBV6-2 or TRBV6-3, the J call TRBJ1-5; 7 bases map to TRBD1. V was clipped by 8 bases and J by 7 bases; unmatched bases: 8. CDR3 length: 13 amino acids. The germline gives CDR1 MNHEY, CDR2 SVGEGT. The CDR3 is CASGQGVGQPQHF. DNA for the CDR3: TGTGCCAGCGGCCAGGGGGTGGGGCAGCCCCAGCATTTT.

The chain combines TRBV12-5 with TRBJ2-2; 8 nucleotides match TRBD1. CDR1 and CDR2 from the germline V gene are LGHNT and FRNRAP. This CDR3 has 16 residues. With 3 bases clipped from V and 6 bases from J, the junction kept 9 bases outside the gene matches. CDR3 in amino acids: CASGFSTLQGAGELFF. Here the CDR3 DNA reads TGTGCTAGTGGTTTCTCAACTTTACAGGGGGCCGGGGAGCTGTTTTTT.

The V gene is TRBV7-7, the J gene TRBJ2-1, with 11 bases aligning to TRBD1. The trim removed 3 bases at V and 6 bases at J, leaving 1 base unmatched. Per the germline V gene, CDR1 is SSHAT and CDR2 is FNYEAQ (reference sequence). This CDR3 is built from 14 residues. The CDR3 spells CASSLGQGGNEQFF. CDR3 nucleotide sequence: TGTGCCAGCAGCTTGGGACAGGGGGGCAATGAGCAGTTCTTC. The full variable domain, in which reference TRBV7-7 and TRBJ2-1 provide the parts outside the CDR3, is GAGVSQSPRYKVTKRGQDVTLRCDPISSHATLYWYQQALGQGPEFLTYFNYEAQPDKSGLPSDRFSAERPEGSISTLTIQRTEQRDSAMYRCASSLGQGGNEQFFGPGTRLTVL.

In its sample, this clone was seen a few times. This CDR3 is also generated by other DNA sequences in the sample. V is TRBV5-1 and J is TRBJ1-1; unclear D gene. Germline V gene data show CDR1 as SGHRS and CDR2 as YFSETQ. This CDR3 is built from 14 residues. V was cut by 0 bases and J by 3 bases, with 9 bases left in between. The CDR3 nucleotides are TGCGCCAGCAGCTTGGCTGGCGGATACACTGAAGCTTTCTTT. Translating gives CASSLAGGYTEAFF.

The chain recombines TRBV7-9 with TRBJ1-3; perhaps TRBD1 as D (6 bases). CDR1 is SEHNR, CDR2 FQNEAQ, per germline (reference sequence). CDR3 length: 16 amino acids. Trimming pared 5 bases from V and 0 bases from J, leaving 14 bases between. The CDR3 loop reads CASSLPQGSSGNTIYF. The CDR3 DNA reads as TGTGCCAGCAGCCTCCCCCAGGGGAGCTCTGGAAACACCATATATTTT.

This clone was seen a single time. The chain is built from TRBV19 and TRBJ1-4; 9 nucleotides align to TRBD1. The CDR3 consists of 13 residues. Germline assignment: CDR1 LNHDA and CDR2 SQIVND (reference sequence). J lost 10 bases, V lost 9 bases, and 9 bases had no gene match. CDR3 in DNA: TGTGCCAGCTCGGACAGGGGCTTCGGAAAACTGTTTTTT. It yields the protein CASSDRGFGKLFF.

The chain links TRBV19 to TRBJ1-5; no definite D call. The V gene's germline CDR1 is LNHDA and CDR2 SQIVND (reference sequence). The CDR3 is 14 amino acids. The V end lost 5 bases, the J end lost 0 bases, and 8 bases lay between the germline ends. In DNA, the CDR3 is TGTGCCAGTAGTCCCATGTCTAGCAATCAGCCCCAGCATTTT. Residues: CASSPMSSNQPQHF.

V is TRBV28 and J is TRBJ1-1; D not resolved. The CDR3 consists of 15 residues. Germline CDR1 is MDHEN and CDR2 is SYDVKM. V was clipped by 2 bases and J by 5 bases, with 15 bases between them. CDR3 region: CASSLGRGMGTEAFF. For the CDR3, the DNA is TGTGCCAGCAGTTTAGGCCGGGGTATGGGTACTGAAGCTTTCTTT.

The chain is built from TRBV19 and TRBJ2-5; TRBD2 might be the D (5 bases). The CDR3 extends over 15 amino acids. In germline, CDR1 is LNHDA, CDR2 SQIVND (reference sequence). V lost 1 base to trimming and J lost 1 base, with 10 bases between them. As DNA, the CDR3 is TGTGCCAGTAGTATAGTGTGGGGAGTCCAAGAGACCCAGTACTTC. Amino acids: CASSIVWGVQETQYF. The full variable domain, in which reference TRBV19 and TRBJ2-5 provide the parts outside the CDR3, is DGGITQSPKYLFRKEGQNVTLSCEQNLNHDAMYWYRQDPGQGLRLIYYSQIVNDFQKGDIAEGYSVSREKKESFPLTVTSAQKNPTAFYLCASSIVWGVQETQYFGPGTRLLVL.

The V call is TRBV5-1, the J call TRBJ1-5; D uncertain. V was pared by 0 bases and J by 3 bases, with 10 bases between. CDR1 and CDR2 (germline): SGHRS, YFSETQ. This CDR3 spans 15 amino acids. As DNA, the CDR3 is TGCGCCAGCAGCTTGGGAGACACTTCCAATCAGCCCCAGCATTTT. It specifies CASSLGDTSNQPQHF.

V and J are TRBV30 and TRBJ2-7, with a tentative D call TRBD1 (6 bases). Germline CDR1 is GTSNPN and CDR2 is SVGIG (reference sequence). There are 12 residues in the CDR3. Trimming shortened V by 5 bases and J by 6 bases, and 14 bases separated the two germline ends. CDR3 protein: CAWGRDTGEQYF. The CDR3 DNA follows: TGTGCCTGGGGCCGGGACACGGGCGAGCAGTACTTC.

J is TRBJ1-1 and V is TRBV29-1; 7 nucleotides agree with TRBD1. Germline values: CDR1 SQVTM, CDR2 ANQGSEA. This CDR3 has 13 amino acids. V was clipped by 7 bases and J by 5 bases; unmatched bases: 10. CDR3 in DNA: TGCAGCGCCCGACAGGGAATAAGTACTGAAGCTTTCTTT. Translating gives CSARQGISTEAFF. The whole variable domain, remainder taken from reference TRBV29-1 and TRBJ1-1, is SAVISQKPSRDICQRGTSLTIQCQVDSQVTMMFWYRQQPGQSLTLIATANQGSEATYESGFVIDKFPISRPNLTFSTLTVSNMSPEDSSIYLCSARQGISTEAFFGQGTRLTVV.

This chain connects TRBV7-2 to TRBJ2-2; 8 bases are shared with TRBD1. Trimming removed 5 bases from V and 9 bases from J; junction bases left unmatched: 5. The CDR3 is 13 residues long. CDR1 and CDR2 (germline): SGHTA, FQGNSA. In DNA, the CDR3 is TGTGCCAGCAGCCTGGACAGGGTCCGGGAGCTGTTTTTT. It specifies CASSLDRVRELFF.

The chain joins TRBV21-1 to TRBJ2-5; the table's D call of TRBD2 was not tested on the DNA. TRBV21-1 is flagged as a pseudogene. CDR3 length equals 18 residues. The CDR3 DNA is TGTGCCAGCAGCAAAGTCCTTCGGGACTCTCGCACCCAAGAGACCCAGTACTTC. Encoded protein: CASSKVLRDSRTQETQYF.

The chain recombines TRBV2 with TRBJ2-3; 7 nucleotides line up with TRBD1. Germline trimming cut 3 bases from V and 4 bases from J; bases unmatched to any gene: 19. The CDR3 has 19 residues. Germline CDR1 is SNHLY and CDR2 is FYNNEI. CDR3 DNA sequence: TGTGCCAGCAGTGATGTTTTCGCCCAGAAGGGACAGTATTCAGATACGCAGTATTTT. As protein: CASSDVFAQKGQYSDTQYF.

J is TRBJ2-7 and V is TRBV11-2, with TRBD2 matching 7 bases. This CDR3 region has 15 residues. Trimming cost V 0 bases and J 6 bases; bases outside gene matches: 8. Germline assignment: CDR1 SGHAT and CDR2 FQNNGV. In DNA, the CDR3 is TGTGCCAGCAGCTTAGATCTCGGGGGGTGGGCCGAGCAGTACTTC. Its protein is CASSLDLGGWAEQYF. The entire variable domain, with the rest obtained from reference TRBV11-2 and TRBJ2-7, is as follows: EAGVAQSPRYKIIEKRQSVAFWCNPISGHATLYWYQQILGQGPKLLIQFQNNGVVDDSQLPKDRFSAERLKGVDSTLKIQPAKLEDSAVYLCASSLDLGGWAEQYFGPGTRLTVT.

The J gene is TRBJ1-1, the V gene TRBV6-5; D call uncertain. V was cut by 2 bases and J by 1 base, with 8 bases left in between. From germline, CDR1 is MNHEY and CDR2 SVGAGI. The CDR3 runs 14 residues. CDR3 bases: TGTGCCAGCAGTTACGTGCACACGAACACTGAAGCTTTCTTT. Amino acids: CASSYVHTNTEAFF.